In this sample, the clone carrying this T cell receptor (beta chain) turned up once. Assay: immunoSEQ multiplex PCR; the TCRdb copy retains only in-frame clones and omits some. The sample records approximately 37,000 clones, around 90% being singletons. The data belong to a study of blood T cell repertoires in COVID-19. The TCR originated in a man between 50 and 59 years old with active COVID-19. Sequencing was carried out using peripheral blood.

In nucleotides, the CDR3 is TGTGCCAGTAGTGTCCACCTAAGCTCCTCTGGAAACACCATATATTTT. Translated: CASSVHLSSSGNTIYF. J is TRBJ1-3 and V is TRBV19; D is undetermined. Trimming left V 5 bases short and J 0 bases short, with 14 bases between. CDR3 length equals 16 residues. Germline-derived CDR1 and CDR2 are LNHDA and SQIVND (reference sequence).